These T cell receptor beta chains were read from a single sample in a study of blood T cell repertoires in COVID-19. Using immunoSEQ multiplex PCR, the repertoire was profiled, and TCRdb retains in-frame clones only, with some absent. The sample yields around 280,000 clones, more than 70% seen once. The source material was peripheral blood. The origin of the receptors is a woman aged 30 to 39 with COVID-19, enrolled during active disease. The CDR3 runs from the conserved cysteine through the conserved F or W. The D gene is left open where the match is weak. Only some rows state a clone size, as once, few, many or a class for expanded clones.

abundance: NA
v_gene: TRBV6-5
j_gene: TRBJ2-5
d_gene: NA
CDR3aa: CASIGDRGGETQYF
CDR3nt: TGTGCCAGCATTGGAGACAGGGGAGGGGAGACCCAGTACTTC

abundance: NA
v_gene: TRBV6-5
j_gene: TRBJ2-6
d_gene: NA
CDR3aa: CASSYSAGTGANVLTF
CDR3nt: TGTGCCAGCAGTTACTCGGCAGGGACTGGGGCCAACGTCCTGACTTTC

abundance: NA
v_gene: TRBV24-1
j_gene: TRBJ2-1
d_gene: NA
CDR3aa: CATSDSTMGASYNEQFF
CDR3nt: TGTGCCACCAGTGATTCCACGATGGGGGCCTCCTACAATGAGCAGTTCTTC

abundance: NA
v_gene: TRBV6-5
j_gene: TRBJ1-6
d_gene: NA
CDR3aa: CASRQIRGGSPLHF
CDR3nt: TGTGCCAGCAGACAGATCCGAGGAGGTTCACCCCTCCACTTT

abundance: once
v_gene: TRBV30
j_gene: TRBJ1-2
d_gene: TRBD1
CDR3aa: CAWSPDRGYGYTF
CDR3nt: TGTGCCTGGAGCCCTGACAGGGGGTATGGCTACACCTTC

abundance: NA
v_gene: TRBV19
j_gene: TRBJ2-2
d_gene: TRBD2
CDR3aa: CASSRGLAGVDTGELFF
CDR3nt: TGTGCCAGTAGTAGGGGACTAGCGGGAGTTGATACCGGGGAGCTGTTTTTT

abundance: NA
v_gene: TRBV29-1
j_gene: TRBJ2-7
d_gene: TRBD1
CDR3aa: CSVEGTGGREQYF
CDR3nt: TGCAGCGTTGAAGGTACAGGGGGTCGGGAGCAGTACTTC

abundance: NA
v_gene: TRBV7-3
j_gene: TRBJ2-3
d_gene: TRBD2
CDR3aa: CASSPGASGGDTQYF
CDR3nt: TGTGCCAGCAGCCCGGGGGCTAGCGGGGGAGATACGCAGTATTTT

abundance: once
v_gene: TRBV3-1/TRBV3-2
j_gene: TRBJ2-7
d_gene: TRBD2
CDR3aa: CASSQGERGNKYF
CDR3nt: TGTGCCAGCAGCCAAGGGGAGCGGGGTAATAAGTACTTC

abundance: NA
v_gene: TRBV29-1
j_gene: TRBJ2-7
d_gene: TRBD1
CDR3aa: CSAADRANEQYF
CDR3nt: TGCAGCGCCGCGGACAGGGCCAACGAGCAGTACTTC

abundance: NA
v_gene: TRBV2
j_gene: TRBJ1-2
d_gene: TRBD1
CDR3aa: CASSDDRGNYGYTF
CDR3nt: TGTGCCAGCAGTGACGACAGGGGCAACTATGGCTACACCTTC

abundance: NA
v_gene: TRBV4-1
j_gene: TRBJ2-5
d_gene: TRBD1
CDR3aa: CASSQPGQGGWQTQYF
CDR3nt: TGCGCCAGCAGCCAACCCGGACAGGGAGGCTGGCAGACCCAGTACTTC

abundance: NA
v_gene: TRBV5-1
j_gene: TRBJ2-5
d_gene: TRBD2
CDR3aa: CASSLGLLVTSGEQETQYF
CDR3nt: TGCGCCAGCAGCTTGGGATTACTAGTGACTAGCGGGGAACAAGAGACCCAGTACTTC

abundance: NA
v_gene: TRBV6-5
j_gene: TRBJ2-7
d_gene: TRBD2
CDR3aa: CASRGVGSGSYEQYF
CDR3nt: TGTGCCAGCAGAGGGGTGGGTAGCGGGAGTTACGAGCAGTACTTC

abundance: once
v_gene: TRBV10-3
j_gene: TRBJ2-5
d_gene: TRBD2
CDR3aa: CAISATSGSQETQYF
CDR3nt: TGTGCCATCAGTGCGACTAGCGGGAGCCAAGAGACCCAGTACTTC

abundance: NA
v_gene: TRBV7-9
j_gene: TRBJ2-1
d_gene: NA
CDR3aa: CASSLDSGTFNEQFF
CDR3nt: TGTGCCAGCAGCTTAGACTCCGGGACTTTCAATGAGCAGTTCTTC

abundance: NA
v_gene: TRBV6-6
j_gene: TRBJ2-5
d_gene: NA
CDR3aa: CASSYGGRGGRETQYF
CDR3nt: TGTGCCAGCAGTTACGGGGGGAGGGGGGGAAGAGAGACCCAGTACTTC

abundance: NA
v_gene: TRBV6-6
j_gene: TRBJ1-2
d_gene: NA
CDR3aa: CASSQTGSSGGYTF
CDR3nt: TGTGCCAGCAGTCAAACCGGGTCAAGTGGTGGCTACACCTTC

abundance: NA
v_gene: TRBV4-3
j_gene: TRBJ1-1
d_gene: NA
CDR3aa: CASSQEWGGPNTEAFF
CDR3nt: TGCGCCAGCAGCCAAGAGTGGGGGGGGCCGAACACTGAAGCTTTCTTT

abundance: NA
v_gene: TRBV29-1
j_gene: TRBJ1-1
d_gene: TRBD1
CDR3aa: CSVRTGTEAFF
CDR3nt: TGCAGCGTACGGACAGGGACTGAAGCTTTCTTT

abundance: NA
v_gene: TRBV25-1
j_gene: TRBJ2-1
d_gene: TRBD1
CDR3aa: CASSDVTRGLSEQFF
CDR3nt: TGTGCCAGCAGTGACGTCACCAGGGGGCTAAGCGAGCAGTTCTTC

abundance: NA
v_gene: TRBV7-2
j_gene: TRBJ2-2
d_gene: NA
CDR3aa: CASSLSFGGYNTGELFF
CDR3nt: TGTGCCAGCAGCCTATCTTTCGGGGGATACAACACCGGGGAGCTGTTTTTT

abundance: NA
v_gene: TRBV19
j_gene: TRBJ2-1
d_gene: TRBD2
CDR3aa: CASSIEGTSLEQFF
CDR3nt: TGTGCCAGTAGTATAGAGGGGACTAGCCTTGAGCAGTTCTTC